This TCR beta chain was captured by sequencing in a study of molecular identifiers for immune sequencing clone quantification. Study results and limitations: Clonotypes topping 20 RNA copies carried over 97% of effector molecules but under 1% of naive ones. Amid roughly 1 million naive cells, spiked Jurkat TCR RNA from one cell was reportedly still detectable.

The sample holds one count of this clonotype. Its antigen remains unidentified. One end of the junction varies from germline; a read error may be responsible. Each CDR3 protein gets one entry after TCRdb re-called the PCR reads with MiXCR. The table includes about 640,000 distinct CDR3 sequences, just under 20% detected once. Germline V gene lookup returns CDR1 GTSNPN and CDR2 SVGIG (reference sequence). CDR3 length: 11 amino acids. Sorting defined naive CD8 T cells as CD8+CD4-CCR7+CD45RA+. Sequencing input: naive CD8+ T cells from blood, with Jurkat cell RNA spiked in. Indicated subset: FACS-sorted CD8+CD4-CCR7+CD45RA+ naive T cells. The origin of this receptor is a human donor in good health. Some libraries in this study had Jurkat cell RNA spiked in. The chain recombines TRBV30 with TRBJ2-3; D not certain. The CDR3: CAWSEQDAQYF. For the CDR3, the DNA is TGTGCCTGGAGCGAACAAGATGCGCAGTATTTT.